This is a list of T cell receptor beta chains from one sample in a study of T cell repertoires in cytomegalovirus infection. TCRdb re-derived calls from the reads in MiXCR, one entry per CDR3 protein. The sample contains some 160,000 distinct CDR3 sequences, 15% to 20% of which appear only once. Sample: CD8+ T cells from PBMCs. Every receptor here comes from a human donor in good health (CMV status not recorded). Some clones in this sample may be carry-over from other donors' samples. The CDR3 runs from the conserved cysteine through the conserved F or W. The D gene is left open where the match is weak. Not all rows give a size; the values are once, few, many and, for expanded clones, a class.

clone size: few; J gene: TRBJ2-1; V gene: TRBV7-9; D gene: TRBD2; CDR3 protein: CASSRREEDLAGSQFF; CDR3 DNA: TGTGCCAGCAGCCGGAGGGAAGAGGATCTAGCGGGGAGTCAGTTCTTC
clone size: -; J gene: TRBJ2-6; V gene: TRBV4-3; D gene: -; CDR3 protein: CASSQESAGGANVLTF; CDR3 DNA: TGCGCCAGCAGCCAAGAGTCGGCTGGTGGGGCCAACGTCCTGACTTTC
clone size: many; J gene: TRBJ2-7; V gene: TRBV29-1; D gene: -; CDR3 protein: CSVERVLGLSSYEQYF; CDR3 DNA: TGCAGCGTTGAGAGGGTCTTGGGCTTGAGCTCCTACGAGCAGTACTTC
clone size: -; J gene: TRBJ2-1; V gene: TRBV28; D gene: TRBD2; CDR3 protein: CASSGLAGVYNEQFF; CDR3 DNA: TGTGCCAGCAGCGGACTAGCGGGAGTATACAATGAGCAGTTCTTC
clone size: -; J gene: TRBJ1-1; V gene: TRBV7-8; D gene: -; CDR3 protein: CASSLGLGLNTEAFF; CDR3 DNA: TGTGCCAGCAGCTTAGGGTTAGGCCTGAACACTGAAGCTTTCTTT
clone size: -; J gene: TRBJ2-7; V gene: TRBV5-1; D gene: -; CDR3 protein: CASSFHRRTDEQYF; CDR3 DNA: TGCGCCAGCAGCTTTCACAGGAGGACCGACGAGCAGTACTTC
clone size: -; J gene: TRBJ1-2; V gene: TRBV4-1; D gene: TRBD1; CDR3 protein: CASSQGRTGGKGGYTF; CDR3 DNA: TGTGCCAGCAGCCAAGGGAGGACAGGGGGTAAGGGTGGCTACACCTTC
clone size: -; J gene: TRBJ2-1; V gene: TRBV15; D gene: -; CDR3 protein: CATHAGHNNEQFF; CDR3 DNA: TGTGCCACCCACGCGGGACACAATAATGAGCAGTTCTTC
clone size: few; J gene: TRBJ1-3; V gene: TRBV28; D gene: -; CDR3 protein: CASRSDSSGNTIYF; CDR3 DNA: TGTGCCAGCAGATCAGACAGCTCTGGAAACACCATATATTTT
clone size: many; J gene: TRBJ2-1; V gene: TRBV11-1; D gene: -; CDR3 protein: CASSFWAEKREQFF; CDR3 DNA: TGTGCCAGCAGCTTCTGGGCCGAAAAACGAGAGCAGTTCTTC
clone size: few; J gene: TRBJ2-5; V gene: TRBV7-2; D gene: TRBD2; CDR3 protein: CASSRPLQRGNQETQYF; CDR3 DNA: TGTGCCAGCAGCCGCCCCCTCCAGCGGGGGAACCAAGAGACCCAGTACTTC
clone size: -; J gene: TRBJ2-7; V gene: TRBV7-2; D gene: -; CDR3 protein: CASSPKTGSGEQYF; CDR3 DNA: TGTGCCAGCAGCCCGAAGACGGGGTCCGGAGAGCAGTACTTC
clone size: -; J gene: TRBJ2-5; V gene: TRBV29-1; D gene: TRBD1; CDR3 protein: CSVEDRTGQETQYF; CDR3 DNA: TGCAGCGTTGAAGATCGGACAGGCCAAGAGACCCAGTACTTC
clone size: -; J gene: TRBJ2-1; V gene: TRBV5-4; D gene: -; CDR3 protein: CASSRREKGEQFF; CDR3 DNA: TGTGCCAGCAGCCGCCGGGAGAAGGGTGAGCAGTTCTTC
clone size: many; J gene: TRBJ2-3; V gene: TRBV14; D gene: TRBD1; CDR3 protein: CASSTRDRATDTQYF; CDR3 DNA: TGTGCCAGCAGCACCCGGGACAGGGCTACAGATACGCAGTATTTT
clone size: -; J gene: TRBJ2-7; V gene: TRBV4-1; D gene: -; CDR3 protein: CASSQRDGTFYEQYF; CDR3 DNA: TGCGCCAGCAGCCAGAGGGACGGGACGTTCTACGAGCAGTACTTC
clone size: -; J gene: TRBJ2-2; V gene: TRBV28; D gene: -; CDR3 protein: CASSFDRGELFF; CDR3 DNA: TGTGCCAGCAGTTTCGACAGGGGGGAGCTGTTTTTT
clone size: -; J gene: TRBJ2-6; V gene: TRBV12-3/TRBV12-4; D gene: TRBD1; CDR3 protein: CASSPGTGPGANVLTF; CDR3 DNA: TGTGCCAGCAGTCCCGGGACAGGGCCTGGGGCCAACGTCCTGACTTTC
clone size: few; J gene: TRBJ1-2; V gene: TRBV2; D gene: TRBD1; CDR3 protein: CASSEATGNINGYTF; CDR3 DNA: TGTGCCAGCAGTGAAGCGACAGGGAATATTAATGGCTACACCTTC
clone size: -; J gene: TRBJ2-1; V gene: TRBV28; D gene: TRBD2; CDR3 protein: CASSRSLSGGLDNEQFF; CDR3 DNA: TGTGCCAGCAGCCGGAGTCTTAGCGGGGGCCTAGACAATGAGCAGTTCTTC
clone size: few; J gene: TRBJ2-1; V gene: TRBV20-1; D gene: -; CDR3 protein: CSALQGTLARYNEQFF; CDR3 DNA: TGCAGTGCTCTACAAGGGACTTTGGCGAGGTACAATGAGCAGTTCTTC
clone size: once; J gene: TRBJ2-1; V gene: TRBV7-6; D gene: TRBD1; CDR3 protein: CASSATGMGEQFF; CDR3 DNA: TGTGCCAGCAGCGCGACAGGGATGGGAGAGCAGTTCTTC
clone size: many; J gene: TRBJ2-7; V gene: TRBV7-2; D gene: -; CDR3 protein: CASSLLRGVYEQYF; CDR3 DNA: TGTGCCAGCAGCTTGCTTCGGGGCGTTTACGAGCAGTACTTC
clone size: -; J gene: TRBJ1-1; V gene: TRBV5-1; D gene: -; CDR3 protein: CASSLDGFLTEAFF; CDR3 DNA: TGCGCCAGCAGCTTGGATGGGTTTCTCACTGAAGCTTTCTTT
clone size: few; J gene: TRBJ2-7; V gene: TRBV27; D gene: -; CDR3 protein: CASSLNRATYEQYF; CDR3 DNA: TGTGCCAGCAGTCTTAACAGGGCTACCTACGAGCAGTACTTC
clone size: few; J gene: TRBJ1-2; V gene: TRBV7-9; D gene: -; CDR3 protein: CASSSDNGYTF; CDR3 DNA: TGTGCCAGCAGCTCGGACAACGGCTACACCTTC
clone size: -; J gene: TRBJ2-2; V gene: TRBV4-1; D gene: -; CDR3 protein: CASSGAGELFF; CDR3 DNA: TGCGCCAGCAGCGGAGCCGGGGAGCTGTTTTTT
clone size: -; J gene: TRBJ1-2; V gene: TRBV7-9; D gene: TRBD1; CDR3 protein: CASSETGTGPANYGYTF; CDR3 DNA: TGTGCCAGCAGCGAAACCGGGACAGGGCCCGCCAACTATGGCTACACCTTC
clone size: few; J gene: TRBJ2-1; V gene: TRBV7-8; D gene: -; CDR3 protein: CASSWSMRTASSSYNEQFF; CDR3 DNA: TGTGCCAGCAGCTGGTCTATGAGGACGGCCTCTAGCTCCTACAATGAGCAGTTCTTC
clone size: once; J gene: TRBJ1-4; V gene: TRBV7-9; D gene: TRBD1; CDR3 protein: CASRPQGAANEKLFF; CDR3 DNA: TGTGCCAGCAGACCACAGGGGGCTGCTAATGAAAAACTGTTTTTT
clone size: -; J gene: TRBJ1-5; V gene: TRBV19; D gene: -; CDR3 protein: CASSIDLHQPQHF; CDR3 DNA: TGTGCCAGTAGTATAGACCTTCATCAGCCCCAGCATTTT
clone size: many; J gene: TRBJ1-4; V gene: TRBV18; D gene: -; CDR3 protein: CASSPTNEKLFF; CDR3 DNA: TGTGCCAGCTCACCGACAAATGAAAAACTGTTTTTT
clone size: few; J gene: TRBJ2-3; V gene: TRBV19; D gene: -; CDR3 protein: CASSIRGGSTDTQYF; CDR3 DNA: TGTGCCAGTAGTATCAGGGGGGGAAGCACAGATACGCAGTATTTT
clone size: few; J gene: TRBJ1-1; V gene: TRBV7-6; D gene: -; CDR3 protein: CASSFQVDRGWTEAFF; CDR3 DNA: TGTGCCAGCAGCTTCCAGGTTGACCGCGGATGGACTGAAGCTTTCTTT
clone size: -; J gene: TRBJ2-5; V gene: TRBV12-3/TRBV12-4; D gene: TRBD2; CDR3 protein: CASRKTSEQTQYF; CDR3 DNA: TGTGCCAGCAGAAAGACTAGCGAACAGACCCAGTACTTC
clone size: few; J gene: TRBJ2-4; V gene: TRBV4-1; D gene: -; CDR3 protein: CASSQATLGGKAKNIQYF; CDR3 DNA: TGCGCCAGCAGCCAAGCTACCCTGGGGGGTAAGGCCAAAAACATTCAGTACTTC
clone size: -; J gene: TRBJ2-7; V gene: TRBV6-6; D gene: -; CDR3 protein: CASSPFTSDEYEQYF; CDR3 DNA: TGTGCCAGCAGCCCCTTTACCAGCGATGAATACGAGCAGTACTTC
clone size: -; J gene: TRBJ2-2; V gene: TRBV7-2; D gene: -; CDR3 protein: CASSSYPLMDYSVGELFF; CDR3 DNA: TGTGCCAGCAGCTCATATCCTCTAATGGACTATTCAGTCGGGGAGCTGTTTTTT
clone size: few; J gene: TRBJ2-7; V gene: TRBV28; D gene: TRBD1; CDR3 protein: CASSLWDRGTSYEQYF; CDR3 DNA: TGTGCCAGCAGTTTGTGGGACAGGGGAACCTCCTACGAGCAGTACTTC
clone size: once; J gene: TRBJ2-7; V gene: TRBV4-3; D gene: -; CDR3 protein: CASSQDIGMKQYF; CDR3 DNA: TGCGCCAGCAGCCAAGATATCGGAATGAAGCAGTACTTC
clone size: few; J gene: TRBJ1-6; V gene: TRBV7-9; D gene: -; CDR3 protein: CASNKIQGRNSPLHF; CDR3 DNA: TGTGCCAGCAACAAGATACAGGGACGAAATTCACCCCTCCACTTT
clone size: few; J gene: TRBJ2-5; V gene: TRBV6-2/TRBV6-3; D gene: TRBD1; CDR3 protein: CASSSDRLEETQYF; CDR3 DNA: TGTGCCAGCAGTTCGGACAGGTTGGAAGAGACCCAGTACTTC
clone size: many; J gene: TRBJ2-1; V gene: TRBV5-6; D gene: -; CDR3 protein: CASSLGLGDNEQFF; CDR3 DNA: TGTGCCAGCAGCCTTGGACTTGGAGACAATGAGCAGTTCTTC
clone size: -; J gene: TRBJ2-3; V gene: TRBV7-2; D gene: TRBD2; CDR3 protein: CASSLFDRAGLGDTQYF; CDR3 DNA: TGTGCCAGCAGCTTATTCGACCGAGCGGGATTGGGAGATACGCAGTATTTT
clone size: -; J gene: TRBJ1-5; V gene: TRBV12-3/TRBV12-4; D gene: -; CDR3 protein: CASSAGTPSWRNQPQHF; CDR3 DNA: TGTGCCAGCAGCGCCGGGACACCCTCCTGGAGAAATCAGCCCCAGCATTTT
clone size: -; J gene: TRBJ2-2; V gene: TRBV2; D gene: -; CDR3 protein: CASTENEQDTGELFF; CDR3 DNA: TGTGCCAGCACGGAGAATGAGCAGGACACCGGGGAGCTGTTTTTT
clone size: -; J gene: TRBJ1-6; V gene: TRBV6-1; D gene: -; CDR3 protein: CASSDRDNSPLHF; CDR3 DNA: TGTGCCAGCAGTGACAGGGATAATTCACCCCTCCACTTT
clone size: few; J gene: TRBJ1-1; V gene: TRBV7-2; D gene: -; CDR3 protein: CASSPRGGNTEAFF; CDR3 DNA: TGTGCCAGCAGCCCACGGGGGGGGAACACTGAAGCTTTCTTT
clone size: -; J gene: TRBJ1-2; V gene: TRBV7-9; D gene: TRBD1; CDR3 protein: CASSPGTANYGYTF; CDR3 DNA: TGTGCCAGCAGCCCCGGGACAGCTAACTATGGCTACACCTTC
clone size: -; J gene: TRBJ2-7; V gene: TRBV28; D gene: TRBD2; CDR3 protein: CASSRALAGVFGEQYF; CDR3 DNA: TGTGCCAGCAGCCGAGCCCTAGCGGGAGTGTTCGGCGAGCAGTACTTC
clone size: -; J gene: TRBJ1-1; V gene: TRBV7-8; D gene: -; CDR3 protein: CASSFSSMNTEAFF; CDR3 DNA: TGTGCCAGCAGCTTTAGCTCAATGAACACTGAAGCTTTCTTT
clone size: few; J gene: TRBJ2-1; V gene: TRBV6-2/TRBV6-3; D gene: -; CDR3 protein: CASSYRSQFSINEQFF; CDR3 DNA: TGTGCCAGCAGTTACCGATCCCAGTTTTCTATCAATGAGCAGTTCTTC
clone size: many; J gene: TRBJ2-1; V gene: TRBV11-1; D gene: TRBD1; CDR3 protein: CASSSRDRARLRLYNEQFF; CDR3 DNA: TGTGCCAGCAGCTCCCGGGACAGGGCCCGTTTACGACTTTACAATGAGCAGTTCTTC
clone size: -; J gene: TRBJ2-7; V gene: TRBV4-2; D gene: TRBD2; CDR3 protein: CASSQVAGGKSSYEQYF; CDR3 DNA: TGTGCCAGCAGCCAAGTGGCGGGGGGGAAAAGCTCCTACGAGCAGTACTTC